This entry concerns a single T cell receptor (beta chain). As yet, its antigen is unknown. The sample is drawn from a study of brain T cells in children with intractable seizures. Whole-study results and caveats: Absence of clones before surgery may stem from lower sequencing depth.

Sequencing was limited to surgery cases with top T cell transcript signatures in brain tissue. Before surgery, patients took at least one anti-epileptic drug. The repertoire was sequenced with immunoSEQ multiplex PCR; TCRdb's copy has only in-frame clones and lacks some. The sample records fewer than 150,000 clones, 90% to 95% being singletons. This CDR3 region has 16 residues. Germline lookup yields CDR1 SEHNR and CDR2 FQNEAQ (reference sequence). V shed 3 bases and J 0 bases; nucleotides not matched to a gene: 4. Sequenced here: peripheral blood, sampled at surgery. The rearrangement uses TRBV7-9 and TRBJ2-7; TRBD2 agrees at 11 bases. The clonotype comes from a boy under two years old with hemimegalencephaly and intractable seizures. The CDR3 DNA is TGTGCCAGCAGCTTCCCGACTAGCGGGAACTCCTACGAGCAGTACTTC. This sequence encodes CASSFPTSGNSYEQYF. Full variable domain (missing parts from reference TRBV7-9 and TRBJ2-7): DTGVSQNPRHKITKRGQNVTFRCDPISEHNRLYWYRQTLGQGPEFLTYFQNEAQLEKSRLLSDRFSAERPKGSFSTLEIQRTEQGDSAMYLCASSFPTSGNSYEQYFGPGTRLTVT.